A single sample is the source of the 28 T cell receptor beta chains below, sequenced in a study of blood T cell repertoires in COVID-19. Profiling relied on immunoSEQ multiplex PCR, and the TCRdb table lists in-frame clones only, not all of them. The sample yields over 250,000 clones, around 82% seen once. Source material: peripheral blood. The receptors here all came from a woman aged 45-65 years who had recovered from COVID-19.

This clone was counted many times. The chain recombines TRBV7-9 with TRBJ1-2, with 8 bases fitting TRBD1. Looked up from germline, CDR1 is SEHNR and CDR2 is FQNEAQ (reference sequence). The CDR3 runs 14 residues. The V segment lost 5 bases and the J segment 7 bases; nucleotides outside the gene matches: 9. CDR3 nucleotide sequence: TGTGCCAGCAGCCCGACAGGGGCCTTTTCTGGCTACACCTTC. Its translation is CASSPTGAFSGYTF.

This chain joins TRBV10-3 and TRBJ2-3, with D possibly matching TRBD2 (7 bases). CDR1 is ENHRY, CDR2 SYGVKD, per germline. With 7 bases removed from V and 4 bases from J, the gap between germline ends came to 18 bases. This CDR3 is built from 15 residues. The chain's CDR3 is CAIKGGISPADTQYF. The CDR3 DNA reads TGTGCCATCAAGGGGGGGATTAGCCCAGCAGATACGCAGTATTTT.

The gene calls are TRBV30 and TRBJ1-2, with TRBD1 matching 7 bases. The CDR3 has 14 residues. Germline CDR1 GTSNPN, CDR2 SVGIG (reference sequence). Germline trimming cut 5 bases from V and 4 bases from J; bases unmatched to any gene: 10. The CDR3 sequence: CAWDPGQSFYGYTF. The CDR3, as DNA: TGTGCCTGGGATCCGGGACAGTCCTTCTATGGCTACACCTTC.

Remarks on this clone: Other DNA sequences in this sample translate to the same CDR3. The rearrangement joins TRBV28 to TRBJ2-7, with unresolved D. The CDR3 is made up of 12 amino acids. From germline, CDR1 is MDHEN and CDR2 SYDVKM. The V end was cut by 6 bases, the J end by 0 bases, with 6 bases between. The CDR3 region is CASSPDSYEQYF. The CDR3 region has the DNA TGTGCCAGCAGCCCAGACTCCTACGAGCAGTACTTC.

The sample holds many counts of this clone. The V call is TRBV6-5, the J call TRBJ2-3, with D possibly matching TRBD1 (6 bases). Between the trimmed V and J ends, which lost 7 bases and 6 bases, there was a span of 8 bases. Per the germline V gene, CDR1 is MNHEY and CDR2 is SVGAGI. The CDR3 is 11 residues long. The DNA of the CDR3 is TGTGCCAGCATGAGGGGGGATACGCAGTATTTT. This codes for CASMRGDTQYF.

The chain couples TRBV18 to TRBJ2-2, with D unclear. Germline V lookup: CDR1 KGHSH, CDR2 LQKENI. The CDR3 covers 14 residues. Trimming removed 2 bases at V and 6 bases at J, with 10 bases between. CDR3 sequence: CASSPKVEAGELFF. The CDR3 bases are TGTGCCAGCTCACCAAAAGTTGAGGCCGGGGAGCTGTTTTTT. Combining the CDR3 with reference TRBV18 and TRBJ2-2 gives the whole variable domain NAGVMQNPRHLVRRRGQEARLRCSPMKGHSHVYWYRQLPEEGLKFMVYLQKENIIDESGMPKERFSAEFPKEGPSILRIQQVVRGDSAAYFCASSPKVEAGELFFGEGSRLTVL.

The CDR3 region has the DNA TGTGCCAGCATTCCTCCAGGGGGCAGGGATGGCTACACCTTC. Translation gives CASIPPGGRDGYTF. The gene calls are TRBV7-2 and TRBJ1-2, with 8 nucleotides matching TRBD1. Germline CDR1 reads SGHTA; CDR2 reads FQGNSA. Trimming took 7 bases from V and 6 from J; bases not matched to a gene: 10. The CDR3 sequence is 14 residues long. Using reference TRBV7-2 and TRBJ1-2 for the parts outside the CDR3, the full variable domain is GAGVSQSPSNKVTEKGKDVELRCDPISGHTALYWYRQSLGQGLEFLIYFQGNSAPDKSGLPSDRFSAERTGGSVSTLTIQRTQQEDSAVYLCASIPPGGRDGYTFGSGTRLTVV.

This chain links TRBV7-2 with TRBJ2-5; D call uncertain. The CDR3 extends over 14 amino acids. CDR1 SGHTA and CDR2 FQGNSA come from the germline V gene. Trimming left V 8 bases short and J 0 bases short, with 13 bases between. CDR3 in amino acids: CASGQDRYQETQYF. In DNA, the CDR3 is TGTGCCAGCGGTCAGGATAGGTACCAAGAGACCCAGTACTTC.

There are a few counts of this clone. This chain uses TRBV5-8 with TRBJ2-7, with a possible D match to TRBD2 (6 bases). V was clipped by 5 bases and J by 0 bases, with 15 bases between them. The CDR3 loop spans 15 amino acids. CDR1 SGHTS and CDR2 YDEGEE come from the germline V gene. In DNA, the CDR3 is TGTGCCAGCAGGGGCGGGACGCAAAACTCCTACGAGCAGTACTTC. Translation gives CASRGGTQNSYEQYF.

The CDR3, as DNA: TGTGCCACCAGTGACTGGGACAGGGCGGACGAGCAGTACTTC. This sequence encodes CATSDWDRADEQYF. The chain joins TRBV24-1 to TRBJ2-7, with 9 bases aligning to TRBD1. This CDR3 spans 14 amino acids. Germline CDR1 and CDR2: KGHDR and SFDVKD. V lost 4 bases, J lost 5 bases, and 5 bases stayed unmatched.

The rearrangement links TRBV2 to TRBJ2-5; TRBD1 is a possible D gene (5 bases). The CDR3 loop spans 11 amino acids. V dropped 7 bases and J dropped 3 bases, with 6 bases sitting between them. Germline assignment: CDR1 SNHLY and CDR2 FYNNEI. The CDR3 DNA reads TGTGCCAGCAAGGGGAAAGAGACCCAGTACTTC. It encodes CASKGKETQYF.

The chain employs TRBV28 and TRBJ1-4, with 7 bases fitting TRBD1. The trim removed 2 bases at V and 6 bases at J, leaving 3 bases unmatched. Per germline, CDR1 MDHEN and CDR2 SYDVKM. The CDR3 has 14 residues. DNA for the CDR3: TGTGCCAGCAGTTTACGGCAGGGGGATGAAAAACTGTTTTTT. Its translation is CASSLRQGDEKLFF.

CDR3 amino acids: CSASSSGETQYF. CDR3 in DNA: TGCAGTGCTAGTTCCTCGGGGGAGACCCAGTACTTC. The chain recombines TRBV20-1 with TRBJ2-5; D is possibly TRBD2 (5 bases). From germline, CDR1 is DFQATT and CDR2 SNEGSKA (reference sequence). This CDR3 has 12 amino acids. V gave up 3 bases and J gave up 5 bases, with 10 bases separating them.

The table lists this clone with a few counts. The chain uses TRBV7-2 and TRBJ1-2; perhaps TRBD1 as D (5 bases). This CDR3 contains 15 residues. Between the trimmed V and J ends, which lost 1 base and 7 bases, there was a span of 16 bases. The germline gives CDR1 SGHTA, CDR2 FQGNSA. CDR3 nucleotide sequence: TGTGCCAGCAGCTTAGATCCAGGGATTGGGTCTGGCTACACCTTC. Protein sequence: CASSLDPGIGSGYTF.

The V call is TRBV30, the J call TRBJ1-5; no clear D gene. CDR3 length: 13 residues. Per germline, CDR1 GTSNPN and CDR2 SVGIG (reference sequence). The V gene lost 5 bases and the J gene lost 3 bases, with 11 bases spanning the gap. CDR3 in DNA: TGTGCCTGGGGAAGACAAGACAATCAGCCCCAGCATTTT. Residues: CAWGRQDNQPQHF.

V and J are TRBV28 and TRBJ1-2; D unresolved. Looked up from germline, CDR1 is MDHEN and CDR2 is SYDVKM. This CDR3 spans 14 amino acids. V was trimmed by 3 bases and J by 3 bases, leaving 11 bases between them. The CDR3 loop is CASSFRGRDYGYTF. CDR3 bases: TGTGCCAGCAGTTTCCGGGGTCGGGACTATGGCTACACCTTC.

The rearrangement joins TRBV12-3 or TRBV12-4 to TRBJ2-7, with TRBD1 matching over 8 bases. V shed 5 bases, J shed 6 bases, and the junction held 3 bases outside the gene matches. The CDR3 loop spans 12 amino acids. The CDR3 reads CASSRQGLEQYF. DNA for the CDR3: TGTGCCAGCAGTCGACAGGGGCTCGAGCAGTACTTC.

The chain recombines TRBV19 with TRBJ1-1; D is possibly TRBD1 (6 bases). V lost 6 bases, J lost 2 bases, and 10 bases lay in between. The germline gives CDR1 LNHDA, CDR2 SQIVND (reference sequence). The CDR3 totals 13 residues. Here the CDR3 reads CASSHRENTEAFF. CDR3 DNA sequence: TGTGCCAGTAGCCACAGGGAAAACACTGAAGCTTTCTTT.

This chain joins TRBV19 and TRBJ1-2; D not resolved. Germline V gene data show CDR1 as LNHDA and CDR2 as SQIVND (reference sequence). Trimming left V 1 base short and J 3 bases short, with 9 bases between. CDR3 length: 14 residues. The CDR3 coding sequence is TGTGCCAGTAGTATAGGGTGGCGGGACTATGGCTACACCTTC. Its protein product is CASSIGWRDYGYTF.

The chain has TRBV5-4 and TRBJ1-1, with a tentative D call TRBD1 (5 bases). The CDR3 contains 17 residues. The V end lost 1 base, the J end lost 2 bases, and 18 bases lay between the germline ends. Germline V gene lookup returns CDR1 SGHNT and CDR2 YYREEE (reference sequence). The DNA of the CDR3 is TGTGCCAGCAGCTTGTCAGGGAAAGGTTATAGTAACACTGAAGCTTTCTTT. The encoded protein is CASSLSGKGYSNTEAFF.

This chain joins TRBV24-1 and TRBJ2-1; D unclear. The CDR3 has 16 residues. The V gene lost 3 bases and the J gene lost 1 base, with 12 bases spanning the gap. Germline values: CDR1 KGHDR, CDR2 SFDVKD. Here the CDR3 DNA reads TGTGCCACCAGTGATCATACCCCTACTTCCTACAATGAGCAGTTCTTC. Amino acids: CATSDHTPTSYNEQFF.

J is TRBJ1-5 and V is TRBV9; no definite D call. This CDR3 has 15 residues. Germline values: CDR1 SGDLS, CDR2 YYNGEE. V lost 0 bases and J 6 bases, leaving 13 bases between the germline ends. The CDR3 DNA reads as TGTGCCAGCAGCGTAGGATACACCGGAGGTCAGCCCCAGCATTTT. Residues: CASSVGYTGGQPQHF.

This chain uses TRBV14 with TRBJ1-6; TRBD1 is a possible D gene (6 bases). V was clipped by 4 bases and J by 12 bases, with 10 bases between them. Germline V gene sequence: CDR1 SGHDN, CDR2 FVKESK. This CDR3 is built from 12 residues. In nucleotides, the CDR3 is TGTGCCAGCAGCCGGGAAGGGGGACCCCTCCACTTT. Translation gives CASSREGGPLHF. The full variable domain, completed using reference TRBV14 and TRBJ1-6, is EAGVTQFPSHSVIEKGQTVTLRCDPISGHDNLYWYRRVMGKEIKFLLHFVKESKQDESGMPNNRFLAERTGGTYSTLKVQPAELEDSGVYFCASSREGGPLHFGNGTRLTVT.

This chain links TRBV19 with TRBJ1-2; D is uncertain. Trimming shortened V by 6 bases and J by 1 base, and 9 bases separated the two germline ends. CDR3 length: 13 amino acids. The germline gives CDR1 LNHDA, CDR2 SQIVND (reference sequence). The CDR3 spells CASRKTINYGYTF. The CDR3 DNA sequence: TGTGCCAGTAGGAAGACAATTAACTATGGCTACACCTTC.

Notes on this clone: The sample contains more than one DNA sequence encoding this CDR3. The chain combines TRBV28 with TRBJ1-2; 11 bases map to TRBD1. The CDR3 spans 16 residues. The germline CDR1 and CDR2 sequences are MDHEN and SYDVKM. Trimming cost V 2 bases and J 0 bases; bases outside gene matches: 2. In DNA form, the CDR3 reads TGTGCCAGCAGTTTAGGGGGACAGGGGGCTAACTATGGCTACACCTTC. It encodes CASSLGGQGANYGYTF.

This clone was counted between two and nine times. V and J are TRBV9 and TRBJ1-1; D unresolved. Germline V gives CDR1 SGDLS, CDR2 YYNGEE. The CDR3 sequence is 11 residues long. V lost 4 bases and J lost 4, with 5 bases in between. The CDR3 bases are TGTGCCAGCAGCCTCCCCACTGAAGCTTTCTTT. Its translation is CASSLPTEAFF.

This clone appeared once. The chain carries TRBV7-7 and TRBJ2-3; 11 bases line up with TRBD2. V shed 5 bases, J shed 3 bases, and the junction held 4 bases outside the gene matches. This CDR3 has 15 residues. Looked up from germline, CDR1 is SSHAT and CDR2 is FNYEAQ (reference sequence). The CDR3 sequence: CASSLIAGGTDTQYF. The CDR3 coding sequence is TGTGCCAGCAGCCTTATAGCGGGAGGGACAGATACGCAGTATTTT.

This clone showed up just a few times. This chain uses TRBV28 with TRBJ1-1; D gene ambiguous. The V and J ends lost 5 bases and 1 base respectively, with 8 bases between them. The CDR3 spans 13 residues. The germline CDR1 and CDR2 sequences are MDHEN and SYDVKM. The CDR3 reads CASSPSGNTEAFF. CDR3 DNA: TGTGCCAGCAGTCCGTCGGGGAACACTGAAGCTTTCTTT. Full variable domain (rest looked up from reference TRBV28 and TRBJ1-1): DVKVTQSSRYLVKRTGEKVFLECVQDMDHENMFWYRQDPGLGLRLIYFSYDVKMKEKGDIPEGYSVSREKKERFSLILESASTNQTSMYLCASSPSGNTEAFFGQGTRLTVV.